The 18 T cell receptor beta chains below come from one sample, sequenced in a study of T-cell reconstitution after alpha-beta-depleted transplantation in children. Preparing the TCRbeta library involved the use of unique molecular identifiers. TCRdb called the PCR reads again in MiXCR, with one record for every CDR3 protein. The table includes some 200,000 distinct CDR3 sequences, roughly 10% detected once. The starting material was PBMCs, obtained before TCRalphabeta/CD19-depleted stem cell transplant. These receptor sequences come from a child in the first two years of life with acute myeloid leukemia, due to receive a stem cell transplant.

This clonotype was seen many times. V usage is TRBV20-1 and J usage is TRBJ2-3; D not resolved. CDR1 is DFQATT and CDR2 is SNEGSKA in the germline V gene (reference sequence). This CDR3 comprises 14 residues. V was pared by 1 base and J by 0 bases, with 8 bases between. Here the CDR3 DNA reads TGCAGTGCTAGAGCCCAGACTAGCACAGATACGCAGTATTTT. It is translated as CSARAQTSTDTQYF.

This clonotype has ten or more counts. The CDR3 loop is CASTPTVTVAREQYF. The CDR3, as DNA: TGTGCCAGCACCCCAACCGTTACCGTAGCCCGCGAGCAGTACTTC. The chain uses TRBV6-1 and TRBJ2-7; D unclear. CDR3 length: 15 amino acids. Trimming removed 7 bases from V and 6 bases from J, with 22 bases in between. Per the germline V gene, CDR1 is MNHNS and CDR2 is SASEGT.

The chain joins TRBV7-3 to TRBJ1-1, with D possibly matching TRBD1 (5 bases). The CDR3 consists of 14 residues. Deletions cut 5 bases from V and 4 bases from J, with 14 bases between. Germline CDR1 SGHTA, CDR2 FQGTGA. The CDR3 region has the DNA TGTGCCAGCAGCCCAACGGCAGGGACCACTGAAGCTTTCTTT. As protein: CASSPTAGTTEAFF.

This clonotype was seen many times. The chain is built from TRBV25-1 and TRBJ2-3; TRBD2 matches 11 bases. The J segment lost 4 bases and the V segment lost 10 bases, leaving 22 bases of the junction unmatched. The CDR3 loop spans 19 amino acids. Germline V gene lookup returns CDR1 MGHDK and CDR2 SYGVNS. The CDR3 DNA is TGTGCCACGACCGGAGTGGGTAGCGGGGGGGCCACGCGGGCAGATACGCAGTATTTT. Protein product: CATTGVGSGGATRADTQYF. The whole variable domain, filled in from reference TRBV25-1 and TRBJ2-3, reads EADIYQTPRYLVIGTGKKITLECSQTMGHDKMYWYQQDPGMELHLIHYSYGVNSTEKGDLSSESTVSRIRTEHFPLTLESARPSHTSQYLCATTGVGSGGATRADTQYFGPGTRLTVL.

This clonotype was seen at least ten times. The J gene is TRBJ2-6, the V gene TRBV20-1; tentative D call: TRBD2 (6 bases). Trimming cost V 3 bases and J 4 bases, with 13 bases left between them. The CDR3 spans 15 residues. The V gene's germline CDR1 is DFQATT and CDR2 SNEGSKA (reference sequence). CDR3 protein: CSASVLAGGANVLTF. CDR3 coding DNA: TGCAGTGCTAGCGTACTAGCAGGGGGGGCCAACGTCCTGACTTTC.

This clonotype was seen only a few times. The chain joins TRBV28 to TRBJ2-7, with TRBD1 matching 7 bases. The germline CDR1 and CDR2 sequences are MDHEN and SYDVKM. This CDR3 spans 14 amino acids. V gave up 5 bases and J gave up 3 bases; unmatched junction bases: 7. The CDR3 DNA is TGTGCCAGCAGTAATACAGGGGCGCACTACGAGCAGTACTTC. It yields the protein CASSNTGAHYEQYF. The full variable domain, rest sourced from reference TRBV28 and TRBJ2-7, is DVKVTQSSRYLVKRTGEKVFLECVQDMDHENMFWYRQDPGLGLRLIYFSYDVKMKEKGDIPEGYSVSREKKERFSLILESASTNQTSMYLCASSNTGAHYEQYFGPGTRLTVT.

This clonotype was seen many times. The genes are TRBV7-8 and TRBJ2-5; no firm D call. V was cut by 1 base and J by 3 bases, with 9 bases left in between. The CDR3 consists of 14 residues. The germline gives CDR1 SGHVS, CDR2 FQNEAQ. Here the CDR3 reads CASSLGGRKETQYF. CDR3 in DNA: TGTGCCAGCAGCTTAGGGGGTCGAAAAGAGACCCAGTACTTC.

In its sample, this clonotype was seen many times. The chain combines TRBV29-1 with TRBJ2-1, with 12 bases that match TRBD2. CDR1 SQVTM and CDR2 ANQGSEA come from the germline V gene. This CDR3 comprises 14 residues. V trimming: 6 bases; J trimming: 8 bases; junction bases outside the gene matches: 8. The CDR3 DNA follows: TGCAGCGTCCAGCCGTCTAGCGGGGGGGATGAGCAGTTCTTC. Its translation is CSVQPSSGGDEQFF.

This clonotype was detected many times. The CDR3 spells CASSKRESGELFF. The CDR3 nucleotides are TGTGCCAGCAGTAAACGGGAGAGCGGGGAGCTGTTTTTT. V and J are TRBV12-3 or TRBV12-4 and TRBJ2-2, with D tentatively TRBD2 (6 bases). This CDR3 is 13 amino acids long. Trimming took 5 bases from V and 7 from J, leaving 11 bases between them.

This clonotype occurred many times. The V call is TRBV7-2, the J call TRBJ2-1, with TRBD2 matching 8 bases. The V gene's germline CDR1 is SGHTA and CDR2 FQGNSA. The V and J ends lost 5 bases and 3 bases, in that order; junction bases with no gene match: 12. The CDR3 consists of 17 residues. CDR3 amino acids: CASSALMTAGVYNEQFF. Here the CDR3 DNA reads TGTGCCAGCAGCGCACTCATGACAGCGGGGGTCTACAATGAGCAGTTCTTC.

In its sample, this clonotype was seen many times. This chain connects TRBV12-3 or TRBV12-4 to TRBJ1-1; no definite D call. V lost 8 bases to trimming and J lost 3 bases, with 13 bases between them. The CDR3 loop spans 13 amino acids. CDR3 loop: CASGVRGDTEAFF. The CDR3 region has the DNA TGTGCCAGCGGGGTGCGTGGGGACACTGAAGCTTTCTTT.

This clonotype was observed a handful of times. For the CDR3, the DNA is TGTGCCAGCAGTTTCTACAGGGAACTTAATTCACCCCTCCACTTT. This codes for CASSFYRELNSPLHF. This chain joins TRBV6-5 and TRBJ1-6; D might be TRBD1 (6 bases). This CDR3 has 15 amino acids. V was pared by 4 bases and J by 6 bases, with 13 bases between. Germline-derived CDR1 and CDR2 are MNHEY and SVGAGI.

This clonotype has a count of ten or more. V and J are TRBV18 and TRBJ2-1; 9 bases match TRBD1. Germline V gene sequence: CDR1 KGHSH, CDR2 LQKENI. This CDR3 has 15 residues. Germline trimming cut 4 bases from V and 8 bases from J; bases unmatched to any gene: 9. CDR3 DNA sequence: TGTGCCAGCTCACTTAGGACAGGGGTGGATTATGAGCAGTTCTTC. Amino acids: CASSLRTGVDYEQFF.

The table lists this clonotype with many counts. V usage is TRBV6-4 and J usage is TRBJ2-2; D unresolved. CDR1 is MRHNA, CDR2 SNTAGT, per germline. The CDR3 has 15 residues. V dropped 3 bases and J dropped 4 bases, with 12 bases sitting between them. As DNA, the CDR3 is TGTGCCAGCAGTGAAAGTCCCCCTCCCACCGGGGAGCTGTTTTTT. Encoded protein: CASSESPPPTGELFF.

This clonotype has ten or more counts. The J gene is TRBJ2-7, the V gene TRBV7-9; TRBD2 matches 12 bases. The CDR3 has 17 residues. CDR1 SEHNR and CDR2 FQNEAQ come from the germline V gene (reference sequence). Trimming took 2 bases from V and 4 from J; bases not matched to a gene: 9. The CDR3 spells CASSLPSGRAQGYEQYF. CDR3 DNA sequence: TGTGCCAGCAGCTTACCTAGCGGGAGGGCCCAAGGATACGAGCAGTACTTC. The variable domain in full, completed from reference TRBV7-9 and TRBJ2-7, reads DTGVSQNPRHKITKRGQNVTFRCDPISEHNRLYWYRQTLGQGPEFLTYFQNEAQLEKSRLLSDRFSAERPKGSFSTLEIQRTEQGDSAMYLCASSLPSGRAQGYEQYFGPGTRLTVT.

This clonotype was seen many times. J is TRBJ2-5 and V is TRBV2, with no clear D. CDR1 and CDR2 from the germline V gene are SNHLY and FYNNEI. V lost 4 bases, J lost 4 bases, and 19 bases lay in between. This CDR3 has 16 amino acids. CDR3 sequence: CASSGTGRGWGETQYF. The CDR3 DNA sequence: TGTGCCAGCAGTGGTACTGGCCGTGGTTGGGGAGAGACCCAGTACTTC.

Ten or more counts support this clonotype. V usage is TRBV20-1 and J usage is TRBJ1-2; tentatively, D is TRBD1 (6 bases). The CDR3 extends over 12 amino acids. Germline values: CDR1 DFQATT, CDR2 SNEGSKA (reference sequence). V gave up 4 bases and J gave up 4 bases, with 10 bases separating them. This chain's CDR3 is CSATTGFYGYTF. CDR3 in DNA: TGCAGTGCTACCACAGGGTTCTATGGCTACACCTTC.

This clonotype occurred many times. The chain links TRBV27 to TRBJ2-1; D is ambiguous. Germline loops: CDR1 MNHEY, CDR2 SMNVEV (reference sequence). The CDR3 is made up of 13 amino acids. Between the trimmed V and J ends, which lost 2 bases and 3 bases, there was a span of 5 bases. The CDR3 here is CASSLMGYNEQFF. In nucleotides, the CDR3 is TGTGCCAGCAGTTTAATGGGCTACAATGAGCAGTTCTTC.